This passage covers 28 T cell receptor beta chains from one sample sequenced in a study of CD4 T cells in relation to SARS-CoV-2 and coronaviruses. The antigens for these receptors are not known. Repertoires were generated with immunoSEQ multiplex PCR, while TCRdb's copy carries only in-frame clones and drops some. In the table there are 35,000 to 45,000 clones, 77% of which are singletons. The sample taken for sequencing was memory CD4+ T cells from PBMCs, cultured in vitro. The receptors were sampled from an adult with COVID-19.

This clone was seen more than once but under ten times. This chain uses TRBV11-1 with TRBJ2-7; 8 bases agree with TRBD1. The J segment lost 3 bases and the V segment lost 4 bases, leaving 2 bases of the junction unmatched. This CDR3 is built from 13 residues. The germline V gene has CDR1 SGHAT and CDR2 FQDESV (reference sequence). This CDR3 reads CASSSDRGYEQYF. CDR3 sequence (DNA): TGTGCCAGCAGCTCAGACAGGGGCTACGAGCAGTACTTC.

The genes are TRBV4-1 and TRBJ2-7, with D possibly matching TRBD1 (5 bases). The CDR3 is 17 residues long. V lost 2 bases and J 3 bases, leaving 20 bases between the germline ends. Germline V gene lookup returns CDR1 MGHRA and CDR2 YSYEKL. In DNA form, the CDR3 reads TGCGCCAGCAGCCAATTTGAGACAGTCCTCGACCACTACGAGCAGTACTTC. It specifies CASSQFETVLDHYEQYF.

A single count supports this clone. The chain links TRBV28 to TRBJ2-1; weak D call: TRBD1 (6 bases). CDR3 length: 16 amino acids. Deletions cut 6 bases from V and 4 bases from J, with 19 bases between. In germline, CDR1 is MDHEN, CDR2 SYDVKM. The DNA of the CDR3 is TGTGCCAGCAGGGGAACCGGGACACAAAATTACAATGAGCAGTTCTTC. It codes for CASRGTGTQNYNEQFF.

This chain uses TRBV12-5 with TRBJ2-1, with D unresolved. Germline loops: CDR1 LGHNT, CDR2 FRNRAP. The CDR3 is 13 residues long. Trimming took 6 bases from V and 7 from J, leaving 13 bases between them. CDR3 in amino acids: CASGLGTQNEQFF. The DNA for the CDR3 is TGTGCTAGTGGCCTCGGAACGCAGAATGAGCAGTTCTTC.

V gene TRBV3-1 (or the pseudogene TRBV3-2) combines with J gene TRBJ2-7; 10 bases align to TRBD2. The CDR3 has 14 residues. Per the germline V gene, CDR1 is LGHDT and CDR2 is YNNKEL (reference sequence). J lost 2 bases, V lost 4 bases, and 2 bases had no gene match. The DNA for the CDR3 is TGTGCCAGCAGCCTTCTAGCGGGGGCCTACGAGCAGTACTTC. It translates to CASSLLAGAYEQYF.

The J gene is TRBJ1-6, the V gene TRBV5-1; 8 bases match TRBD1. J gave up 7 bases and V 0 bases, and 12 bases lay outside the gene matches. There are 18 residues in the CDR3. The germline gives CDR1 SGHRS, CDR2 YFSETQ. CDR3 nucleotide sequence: TGCGCCAGCAGCTTGGGCCCCGCACAGGGGGTTGGGAATTCACCCCTCCACTTT. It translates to CASSLGPAQGVGNSPLHF.

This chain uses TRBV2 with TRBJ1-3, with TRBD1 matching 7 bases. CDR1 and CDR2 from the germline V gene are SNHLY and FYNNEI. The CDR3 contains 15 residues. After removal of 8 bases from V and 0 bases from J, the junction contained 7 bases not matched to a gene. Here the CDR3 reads CASVSRQGSGNTIYF. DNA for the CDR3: TGTGCCAGCGTTTCCCGACAGGGCTCTGGAAACACCATATATTTT.

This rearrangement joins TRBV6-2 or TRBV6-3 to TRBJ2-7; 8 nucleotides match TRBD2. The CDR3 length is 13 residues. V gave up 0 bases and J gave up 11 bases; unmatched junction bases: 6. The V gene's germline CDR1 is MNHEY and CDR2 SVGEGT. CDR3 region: CASSYSERENKYF. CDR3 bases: TGTGCCAGCAGTTACTCGGAGCGGGAGAACAAGTACTTC.

The CDR3 sequence: CASSSIDVAGGREQFF. Here the CDR3 DNA reads TGTGCCAGCAGCTCGATCGATGTAGCGGGAGGACGTGAGCAGTTCTTC. The chain carries TRBV11-3 and TRBJ2-1; 10 bases align to TRBD2. There are 16 residues in the CDR3. With V trimmed by 4 bases and J by 9 bases, 12 bases remained unmatched. Germline lookup yields CDR1 SGHNT and CDR2 YENEEA. Full variable domain (remainder filled in from reference TRBV11-3 and TRBJ2-1): EAGVVQSPRYKIIEKKQPVAFWCNPISGHNTLYWYLQNLGQGPELLIRYENEEAVDDSQLPKDRFSAERLKGVDSTLKIQPAELGDSAVYLCASSSIDVAGGREQFFGPGTRLTVL.

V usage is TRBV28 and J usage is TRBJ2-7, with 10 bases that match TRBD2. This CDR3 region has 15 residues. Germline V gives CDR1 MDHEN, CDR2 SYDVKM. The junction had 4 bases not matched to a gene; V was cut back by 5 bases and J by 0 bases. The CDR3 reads CASSPLAGYSYEQYF. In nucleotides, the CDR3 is TGTGCCAGCAGTCCACTAGCGGGGTACTCCTACGAGCAGTACTTC.

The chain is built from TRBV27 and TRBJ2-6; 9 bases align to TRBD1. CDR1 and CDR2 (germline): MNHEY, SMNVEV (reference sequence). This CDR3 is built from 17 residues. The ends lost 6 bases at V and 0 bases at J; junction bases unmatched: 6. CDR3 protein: CASRKTGGGSGANVLTF. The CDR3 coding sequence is TGTGCCAGCAGGAAAACAGGGGGCGGCTCTGGGGCCAACGTCCTGACTTTC.

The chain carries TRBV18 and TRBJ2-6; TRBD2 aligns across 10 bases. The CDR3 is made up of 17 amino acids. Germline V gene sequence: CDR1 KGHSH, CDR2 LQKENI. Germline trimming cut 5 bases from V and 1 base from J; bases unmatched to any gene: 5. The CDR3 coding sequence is TGTGCCAGCTCAGGGCGACTAGCGGGTTCTGGGGCCAACGTCCTGACTTTC. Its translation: CASSGRLAGSGANVLTF.

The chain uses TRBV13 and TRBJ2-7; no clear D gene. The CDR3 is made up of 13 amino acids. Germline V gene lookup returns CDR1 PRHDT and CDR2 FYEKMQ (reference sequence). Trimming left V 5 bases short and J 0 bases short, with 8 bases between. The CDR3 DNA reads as TGTGCCAGCAGCCTACCTTCCTCCTACGAGCAGTACTTC. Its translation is CASSLPSSYEQYF.

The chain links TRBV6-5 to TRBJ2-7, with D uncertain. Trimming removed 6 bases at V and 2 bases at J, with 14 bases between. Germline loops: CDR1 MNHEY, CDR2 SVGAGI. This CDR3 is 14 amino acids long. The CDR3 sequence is CASRLGRGTYEQYF. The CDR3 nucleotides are TGTGCCAGCAGATTGGGTCGCGGAACCTACGAGCAGTACTTC.

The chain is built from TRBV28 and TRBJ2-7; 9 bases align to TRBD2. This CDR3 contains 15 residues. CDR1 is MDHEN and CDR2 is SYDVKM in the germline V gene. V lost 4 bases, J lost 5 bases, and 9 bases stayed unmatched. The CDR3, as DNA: TGTGCCAGCAGTTCCCAGCGGGAGGCTAGCCACGAGCAGTACTTC. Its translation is CASSSQREASHEQYF.

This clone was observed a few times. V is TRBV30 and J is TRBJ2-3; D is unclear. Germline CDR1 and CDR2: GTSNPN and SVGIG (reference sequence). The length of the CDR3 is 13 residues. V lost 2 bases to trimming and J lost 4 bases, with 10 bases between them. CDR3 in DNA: TGTGCCTGGAGTCCCGGAGTGGCAGATACGCAGTATTTT. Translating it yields CAWSPGVADTQYF.

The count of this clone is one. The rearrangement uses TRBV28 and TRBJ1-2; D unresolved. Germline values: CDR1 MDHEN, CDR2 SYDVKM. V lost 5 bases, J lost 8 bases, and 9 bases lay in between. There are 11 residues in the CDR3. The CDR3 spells CASSQNEGYTF. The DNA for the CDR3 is TGTGCCAGCAGTCAAAACGAGGGCTACACCTTC.

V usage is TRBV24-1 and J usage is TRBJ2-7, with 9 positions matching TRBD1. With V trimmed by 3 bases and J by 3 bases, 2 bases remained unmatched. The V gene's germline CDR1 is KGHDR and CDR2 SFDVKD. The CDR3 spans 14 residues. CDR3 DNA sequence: TGTGCCACCAGTGATCCGGGACAGGGCTACGAGCAGTACTTC. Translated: CATSDPGQGYEQYF.

CDR3 protein: CASRPSGTYEQYF. The CDR3 DNA follows: TGTGCCAGCAGGCCTAGCGGGACCTACGAGCAGTACTTC. The chain is built from TRBV6-6 and TRBJ2-7; TRBD2 matches at 9 bases. This CDR3 comprises 13 residues. Germline trimming cut 6 bases from V and 2 bases from J; bases unmatched to any gene: 2. Per germline, CDR1 MNHNY and CDR2 SVGAGI (reference sequence).

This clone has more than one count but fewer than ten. CDR3 residues: CASSRQGSNQPQHF. In DNA, the CDR3 is TGTGCCAGCAGTCGACAGGGGAGCAATCAGCCCCAGCATTTT. The chain combines TRBV6-5 with TRBJ1-5; 8 positions agree with TRBD1. The CDR3 sequence is 14 residues long. J gave up 1 base and V 5 bases, and 1 base lay outside the gene matches. Germline V lookup: CDR1 MNHEY, CDR2 SVGAGI.

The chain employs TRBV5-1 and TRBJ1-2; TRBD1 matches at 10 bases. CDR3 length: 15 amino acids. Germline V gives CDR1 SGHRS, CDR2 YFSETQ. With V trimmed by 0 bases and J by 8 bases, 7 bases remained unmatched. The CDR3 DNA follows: TGCGCCAGCAGCTTGGCTGGGACAGGGGTCCGCGGCTACACCTTC. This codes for CASSLAGTGVRGYTF. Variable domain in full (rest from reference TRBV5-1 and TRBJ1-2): KAGVTQTPRYLIKTRGQQVTLSCSPISGHRSVSWYQQTPGQGLQFLFEYFSETQRNKGNFPGRFSGRQFSNSRSEMNVSTLELGDSALYLCASSLAGTGVRGYTFGSGTRLTVV.

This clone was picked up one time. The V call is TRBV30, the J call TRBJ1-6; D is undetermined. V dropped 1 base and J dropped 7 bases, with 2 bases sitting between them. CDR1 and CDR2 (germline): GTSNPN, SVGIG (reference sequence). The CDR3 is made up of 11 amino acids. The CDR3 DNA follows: TGTGCCTGGAGTGCAAATTCACCCCTCCACTTT. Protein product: CAWSANSPLHF. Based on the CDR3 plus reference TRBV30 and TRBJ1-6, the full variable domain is SQTIHQWPATLVQPVGSPLSLECTVEGTSNPNLYWYRQAAGRGLQLLFYSVGIGQISSEVPQNLSASRPQDRQFILSSKKLLLSDSGFYLCAWSANSPLHFGNGTRLTVT.

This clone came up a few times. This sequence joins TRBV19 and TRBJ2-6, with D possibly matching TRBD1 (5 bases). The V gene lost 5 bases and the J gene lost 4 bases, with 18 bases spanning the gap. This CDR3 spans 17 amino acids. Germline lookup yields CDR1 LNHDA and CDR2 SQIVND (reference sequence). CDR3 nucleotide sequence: TGTGCCAGTAGTTCACACCACCAGGGTTCCGGGGCCAACGTCCTGACTTTC. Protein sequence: CASSSHHQGSGANVLTF.

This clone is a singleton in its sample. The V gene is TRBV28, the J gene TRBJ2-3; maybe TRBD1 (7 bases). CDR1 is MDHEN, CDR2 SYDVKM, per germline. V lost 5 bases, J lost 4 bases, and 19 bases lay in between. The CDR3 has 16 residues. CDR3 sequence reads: CASSPNRGGRADTQYF. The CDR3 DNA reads TGTGCCAGCAGTCCTAACAGGGGAGGTAGGGCAGATACGCAGTATTTT.

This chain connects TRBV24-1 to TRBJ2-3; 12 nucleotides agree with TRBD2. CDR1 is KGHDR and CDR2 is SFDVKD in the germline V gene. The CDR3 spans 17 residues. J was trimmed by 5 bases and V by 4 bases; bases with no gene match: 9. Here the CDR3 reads CATSDPASGRAVDTQYF. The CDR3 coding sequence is TGTGCCACCAGTGACCCAGCTAGCGGGAGGGCCGTAGATACGCAGTATTTT.

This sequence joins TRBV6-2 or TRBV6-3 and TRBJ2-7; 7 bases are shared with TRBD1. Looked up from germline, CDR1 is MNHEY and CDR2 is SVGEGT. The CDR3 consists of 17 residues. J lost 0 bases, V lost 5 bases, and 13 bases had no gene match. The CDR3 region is CASSNYPTGLFSYEQYF. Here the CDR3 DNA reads TGTGCCAGCAGTAACTATCCGACAGGGCTATTCTCCTACGAGCAGTACTTC.

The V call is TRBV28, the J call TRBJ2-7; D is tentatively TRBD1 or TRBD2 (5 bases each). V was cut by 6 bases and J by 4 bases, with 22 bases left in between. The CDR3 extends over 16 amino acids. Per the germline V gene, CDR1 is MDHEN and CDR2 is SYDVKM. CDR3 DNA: TGTGCCAGCAGCCTAAGTTTCGGGGACGGTGGTTACGAGCAGTACTTC. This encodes CASSLSFGDGGYEQYF.

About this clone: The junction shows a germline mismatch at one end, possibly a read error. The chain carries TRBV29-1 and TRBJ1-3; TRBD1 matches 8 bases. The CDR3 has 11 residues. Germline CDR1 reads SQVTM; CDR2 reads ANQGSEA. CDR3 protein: CGTGSGNTIYF. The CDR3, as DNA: TGTGGGACAGGCTCTGGAAACACCATATATTTT.